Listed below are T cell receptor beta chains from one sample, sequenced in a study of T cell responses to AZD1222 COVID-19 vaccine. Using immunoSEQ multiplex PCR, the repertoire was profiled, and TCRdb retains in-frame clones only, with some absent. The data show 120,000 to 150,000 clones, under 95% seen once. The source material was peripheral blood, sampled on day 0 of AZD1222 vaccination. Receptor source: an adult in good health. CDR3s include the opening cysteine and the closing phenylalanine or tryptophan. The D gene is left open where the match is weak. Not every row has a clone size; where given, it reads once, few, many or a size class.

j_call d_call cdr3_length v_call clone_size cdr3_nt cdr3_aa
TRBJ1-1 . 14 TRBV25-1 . TGTGCCAGCAGCCCCGTAGGTCGGAACACTGAAGCTTTCTTT CASSPVGRNTEAFF
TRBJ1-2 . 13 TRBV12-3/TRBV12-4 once TGTGCCAGCAGGGTCGCGCACACCTATGGCTACACCTTC CASRVAHTYGYTF
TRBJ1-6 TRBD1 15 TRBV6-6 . TGTGCCAGCAGGAAGGACGGGACAGTAAATTCACCCCTCCACTTT CASRKDGTVNSPLHF
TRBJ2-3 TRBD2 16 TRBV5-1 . TGCGCCAGCAGCCTAAGCGGGGGGATTCGCACAGATACGCAGTATTTT CASSLSGGIRTDTQYF
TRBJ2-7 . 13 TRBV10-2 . TGCGCCAGCAGTGACAGGAGCTCCTACGAGCAGTACTTC CASSDRSSYEQYF
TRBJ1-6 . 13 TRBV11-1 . TGTGCCAGCAGCTTAGTGTTCCGTTCACCCCTCCACTTT CASSLVFRSPLHF
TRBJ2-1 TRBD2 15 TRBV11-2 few TGTGCCAGCAGCTCGGGACTAGCCTATTTTAATGAGCAGTTCTTC CASSSGLAYFNEQFF
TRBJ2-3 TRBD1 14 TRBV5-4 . TGTGCCAGCAGCTGGCCAGGGGACAGAGATACGCAGTATTTT CASSWPGDRDTQYF
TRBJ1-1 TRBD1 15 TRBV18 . TGTGCCAGCTCGTCGGGACAGGGGGCCAACACTGAAGCTTTCTTT CASSSGQGANTEAFF
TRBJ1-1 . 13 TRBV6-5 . TGTGCCAGCAGTCCCGGGGGCCTGATCGAAGCTTTCTTT CASSPGGLIEAFF
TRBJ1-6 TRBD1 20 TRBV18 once TGTGCCAGCTCACCACTACGACCGGTACAGGGGAAGAATTATAATTCACCCCTCCACTTT CASSPLRPVQGKNYNSPLHF
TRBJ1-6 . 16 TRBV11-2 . TGTGCCAGCAGCTTAAACGTGAGGTCCTATAATTCACCCCTCCACTTT CASSLNVRSYNSPLHF
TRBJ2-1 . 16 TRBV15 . TGTGCCACCAGCAGAGGGGCAGGGTCAAGTCTCAATGAGCAGTTCTTC CATSRGAGSSLNEQFF
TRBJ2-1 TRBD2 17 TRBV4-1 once TGCGCCAGCAGCCAAACAACTAGCGGGAGCTCCTACAATGAGCAGTTCTTC CASSQTTSGSSYNEQFF
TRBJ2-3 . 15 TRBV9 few TGTGCCAGCAGCGTCAATGTTGGTCTGACAGATACGCAGTATTTT CASSVNVGLTDTQYF
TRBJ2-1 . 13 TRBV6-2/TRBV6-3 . TGTGCCAGCAGTCCCGGGGCTGAAGGTGAGCAGTTCTTC CASSPGAEGEQFF
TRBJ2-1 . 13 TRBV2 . TGTGCCAGCAACCGCGCCCTACTCAATGAGCAGTTCTTC CASNRALLNEQFF
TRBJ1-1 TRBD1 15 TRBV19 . TGTGCCAGTAGTGACAGGGTCCAAGGGAACACTGAAGCTTTCTTT CASSDRVQGNTEAFF
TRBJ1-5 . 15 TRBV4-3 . TGCGCCAGCAGCCACTCACAGGGAAGCAATCAGCCCCAGCATTTT CASSHSQGSNQPQHF
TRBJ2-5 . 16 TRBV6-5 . TGTGCCAGCAGTTTAATGGGGCGAAAAGGGAAAGAGACCCAGTACTTC CASSLMGRKGKETQYF
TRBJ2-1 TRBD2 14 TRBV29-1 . TGCAGCGTTGAAACTAGCGGTCTCTACAATGAGCAGTTCTTC CSVETSGLYNEQFF
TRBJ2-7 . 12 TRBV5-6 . TGTGCCAGCAGCTTGCGACTCTACGAGCAGTACTTC CASSLRLYEQYF
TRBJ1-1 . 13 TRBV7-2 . TGTGCCAGCAGCCCGGACGTGAACACTGAAGCTTTCTTT CASSPDVNTEAFF
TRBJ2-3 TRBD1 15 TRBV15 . TGTGCCACCAGGAGAACCGGGACAGGGCTATTGGGGCAGTATTTT CATRRTGTGLLGQYF
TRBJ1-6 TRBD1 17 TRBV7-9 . TGTGCCAGCAGCTTAGGACCCCCGGGACAGGTGCATTCACCCCTCCACTTT CASSLGPPGQVHSPLHF
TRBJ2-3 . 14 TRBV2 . TGTGCCAGCGGGTCCTCTGGGTCGATAGATACGCAGTATTTT CASGSSGSIDTQYF